Following are 30 T cell receptor beta chains from one sample sequenced in a study of early stage breast cancer tumors. Using immunoSEQ multiplex PCR, the repertoire was profiled, and TCRdb retains in-frame clones only, with some absent. The table includes tens of thousands of clones, over 65% detected once. Sequenced input: blood. All receptors come from a person aged 30 to 39 with breast cancer.

The chain recombines TRBV29-1 with TRBJ2-7; D perhaps matches TRBD1 (5 bases). The CDR3 has 11 residues. Trimming shortened V by 5 bases and J by 0 bases, and 5 bases separated the two germline ends. From germline, CDR1 is SQVTM and CDR2 ANQGSEA. CDR3 sequence reads: CSVQGSYEQYF. In DNA, the CDR3 is TGCAGCGTTCAGGGCTCCTACGAGCAGTACTTC.

The gene calls are TRBV6-1 and TRBJ2-2; D unclear. Trimming stripped 10 bases from V and 6 bases from J, with 9 bases between. This CDR3 has 11 residues. Germline CDR1 is MNHNS and CDR2 is SASEGT. CDR3 residues: CATYLPGELFF. The CDR3 coding sequence is TGTGCCACCTATCTCCCCGGGGAGCTGTTTTTT.

The V call is TRBV10-1, the J call TRBJ2-2; no clear D. There are 13 residues in the CDR3. The V end lost 1 base, the J end lost 4 bases, and 4 bases lay between the germline ends. The germline CDR1 and CDR2 sequences are WNHNN and SYGVQD (reference sequence). CDR3 sequence: CASSEWVTGELFF. Here the CDR3 DNA reads TGCGCCAGCAGTGAGTGGGTCACCGGGGAGCTGTTTTTT.

This clone appeared once. V is TRBV6-5 and J is TRBJ1-1, with D hard to call. Germline V CDR1 and CDR2: MNHEY, SVGAGI. CDR3 length: 15 amino acids. Trimming removed 2 bases at V and 1 base at J, with 11 bases between. CDR3 in amino acids: CASSYADRENTEAFF. In DNA, the CDR3 is TGTGCCAGCAGTTACGCTGATAGGGAGAACACTGAAGCTTTCTTT.

V and J are TRBV9 and TRBJ2-7, with 14 bases that match TRBD2. Germline lookup yields CDR1 SGDLS and CDR2 YYNGEE. After removal of 0 bases from V and 5 bases from J, the junction contained 4 bases not matched to a gene. The CDR3 has 16 residues. The CDR3 loop is CASSVEGLAGVNEQYF. The DNA of the CDR3 is TGTGCCAGCAGCGTAGAGGGACTAGCGGGAGTAAACGAGCAGTACTTC.

This chain's CDR3 is CASSLVPQGGNEQFF. Written as DNA, the CDR3 is TGTGCCAGCAGCTTAGTACCACAGGGGGGCAATGAGCAGTTCTTC. The rearrangement joins TRBV7-6 to TRBJ2-1; 8 positions agree with TRBD1. V trimming: 1 base; J trimming: 6 bases; junction bases outside the gene matches: 5. This CDR3 region has 15 residues. Germline-derived CDR1 and CDR2 are SGHVS and FNYEAQ.

This chain joins TRBV10-3 and TRBJ2-1; D is unclear. Germline loops: CDR1 ENHRY, CDR2 SYGVKD. V was cut by 5 bases and J by 9 bases, with 8 bases left in between. The CDR3 is 11 amino acids. The CDR3 nucleotides read TGTGCCATCAGTTTACAAGGTGAGCAGTTCTTC. Protein product: CAISLQGEQFF.

This clone turned up a few times. V gene TRBV11-3 combines with J gene TRBJ1-1; unclear D gene. V lost 2 bases to trimming and J lost 2 bases, with 6 bases between them. From germline, CDR1 is SGHNT and CDR2 YENEEA. The CDR3 consists of 13 residues. CDR3 protein: CASSLRGNTEAFF. The CDR3 nucleotides are TGTGCCAGCAGCTTACGGGGTAACACTGAAGCTTTCTTT.

The chain employs TRBV29-1 and TRBJ2-1; TRBD2 matches 9 bases. V lost 4 bases, J lost 5 bases, and 12 bases stayed unmatched. The CDR3 has 16 amino acids. The germline gives CDR1 SQVTM, CDR2 ANQGSEA. The DNA for the CDR3 is TGCAGCGTTGTTTCGTCTTCTAGCGGGGTTAACAATGAGCAGTTCTTC. It specifies CSVVSSSSGVNNEQFF.

The chain links TRBV30 to TRBJ1-6; tentative D call: TRBD1 (6 bases). Germline V gene sequence: CDR1 GTSNPN, CDR2 SVGIG (reference sequence). V was pared by 1 base and J by 15 bases, with 13 bases between. This CDR3 spans 12 amino acids. The chain's CDR3 is CAWSGGREVLHF. CDR3 DNA sequence: TGTGCCTGGAGTGGGGGGCGGGAGGTCCTCCACTTT.

The chain is built from TRBV30 and TRBJ2-7, with TRBD2 identical over 7 bases. V dropped 1 base and J dropped 3; count of bases not matched to a gene: 9. This CDR3 contains 15 residues. CDR1 is GTSNPN and CDR2 is SVGIG in the germline V gene (reference sequence). This CDR3 reads CAWSEPSSGVYEQYF. The CDR3 coding sequence is TGTGCCTGGAGTGAACCATCTAGCGGAGTCTACGAGCAGTACTTC.

The chain couples TRBV10-2 to TRBJ2-4, with 11 nucleotides matching TRBD2. In germline, CDR1 is WSHSY, CDR2 SAAADI. Trimming removed 8 bases from V and 7 bases from J; junction bases left unmatched: 7. This CDR3 region has 14 residues. The chain's CDR3 is CASSISGRGNIQYF. CDR3 sequence (DNA): TGCGCCAGCTCTATTAGCGGGAGGGGGAACATTCAGTACTTC.

V and J are TRBV5-5 and TRBJ1-3; a weak D match, TRBD1 (5 bases). Germline CDR1 and CDR2: SGHKS and YYEKEE (reference sequence). Deletions cut 2 bases from V and 1 base from J, with 16 bases between. The CDR3 is 17 amino acids. The CDR3 DNA follows: TGTGCCAGCAGCTTTGTGCCCGGGGACGGATCTGGAAACACCATATATTTT. Translating gives CASSFVPGDGSGNTIYF.

V usage is TRBV30 and J usage is TRBJ1-2, with D maybe TRBD1 (6 bases). The CDR3 has 13 amino acids. Germline CDR1 reads GTSNPN; CDR2 reads SVGIG (reference sequence). V lost 0 bases and J 7 bases, leaving 12 bases between the germline ends. The CDR3 spells CAWSVGGGPGYTF. As DNA, the CDR3 is TGTGCCTGGAGTGTCGGGGGGGGGCCTGGCTACACCTTC.

This clone was observed a few times. This rearrangement joins TRBV19 to TRBJ1-6; 7 bases are shared with TRBD1. The germline V gene encodes CDR1 LNHDA and CDR2 SQIVND (reference sequence). J was trimmed by 7 bases and V by 8 bases; bases with no gene match: 11. CDR3 length equals 15 residues. The CDR3 sequence: CASRPSQGRNSPLHF. Written as DNA, the CDR3 is TGTGCCAGTCGTCCCTCACAGGGGCGGAATTCACCCCTCCACTTT.

The V gene is TRBV4-2, the J gene TRBJ1-4; 9 bases are shared with TRBD1. V gave up 1 base and J gave up 5 bases; unmatched junction bases: 2. Germline V CDR1 and CDR2: LGHNA, YNFKEQ. The CDR3 length is 15 residues. CDR3 nucleotides: TGTGCCAGCAGCCAAGCAGACAGGGGGAATGAAAAACTGTTTTTT. Translation: CASSQADRGNEKLFF.

The V gene is TRBV10-1, the J gene TRBJ2-7; 7 nucleotides agree with TRBD1. The V gene end was trimmed by 4 bases and the J gene end by 2 bases; junction bases not matched to a gene: 2. CDR3 size: 13 residues. Per the germline V gene, CDR1 is WNHNN and CDR2 is SYGVQD (reference sequence). In DNA form, the CDR3 reads TGCGCCAGCAGTGGGGACAGTCCCTACGAGCAGTACTTC. It encodes CASSGDSPYEQYF.

The chain uses TRBV6-6 and TRBJ1-2; 7 positions agree with TRBD1. Germline CDR1 is MNHNY and CDR2 is SVGAGI (reference sequence). This CDR3 is built from 12 residues. Trimming at V came to 4 bases and at J to 8 bases, leaving 4 bases not matched to a gene. DNA of the CDR3: TGTGCCAGCAGTTTGACAGGGTTAGGCTACACCTTC. Residues: CASSLTGLGYTF.

The J gene is TRBJ1-5, the V gene TRBV19, with a tentative D call TRBD1 (6 bases). V shed 2 bases and J shed 5 bases, with 16 bases lying between them. Germline assignment: CDR1 LNHDA and CDR2 SQIVND (reference sequence). The CDR3 contains 16 residues. The CDR3 here is CASSIPYRDRDQPQHF. CDR3 in DNA: TGTGCCAGTAGTATACCTTACAGGGATCGTGATCAGCCCCAGCATTTT.

The genes are TRBV10-3 and TRBJ2-1; no clear D. This CDR3 region has 11 residues. Trimming took 2 bases from V and 9 from J, leaving 5 bases between them. Germline V gives CDR1 ENHRY, CDR2 SYGVKD. CDR3 amino acids: CAISEEGEQFF. The CDR3 coding sequence is TGTGCCATCAGTGAGGAAGGTGAGCAGTTCTTC.

The chain joins TRBV25-1 to TRBJ2-1; TRBD1 agrees at 8 bases. The CDR3 has 14 amino acids. Germline V gene lookup returns CDR1 MGHDK and CDR2 SYGVNS. V lost 9 bases to trimming and J lost 7 bases; unmatched junction nucleotides: 11. CDR3 protein: CASSPGQGLNEQFF. CDR3 sequence (DNA): TGTGCCAGTTCCCCCGGACAGGGCTTGAATGAGCAGTTCTTC.

The chain uses TRBV6-1 and TRBJ2-1; 7 bases agree with TRBD2. This CDR3 is 14 amino acids long. Germline V gene sequence: CDR1 MNHNS, CDR2 SASEGT. After removal of 8 bases from V and 6 bases from J, the junction contained 10 bases not matched to a gene. CDR3 nucleotides: TGTGCCAGCGGGCCGGGAGGCCCCCCCAATGAGCAGTTCTTC. This gives the protein CASGPGGPPNEQFF.

This clone was seen a single time. The rearrangement uses TRBV7-6 and TRBJ2-7; 11 bases are shared with TRBD2. The CDR3 is 17 amino acids. The V gene's germline CDR1 is SGHVS and CDR2 FNYEAQ. Losses at the gene ends were 5 bases for V and 3 bases for J; bases not matched to a gene: 12. CDR3 in DNA: TGTGCCAGCAGCGTATATGGTATCGGGACTAGCGGCTACGAGCAGTACTTC. Translating gives CASSVYGIGTSGYEQYF.

This clone was counted between two and nine times. The chain links TRBV9 to TRBJ2-2, with D possibly matching TRBD2 (6 bases). Looked up from germline, CDR1 is SGDLS and CDR2 is YYNGEE. V was shortened by 2 bases and J by 1 base, with 15 bases between the two germline ends. The CDR3 sequence is 17 residues long. CDR3 nucleotide sequence: TGTGCCAGCAGCGTCGCCGGGACTCTAATGAACACCGGGGAGCTGTTTTTT. Translating it yields CASSVAGTLMNTGELFF.

This chain links TRBV7-2 with TRBJ2-5; D possibly corresponds to TRBD2 (6 bases). V was clipped by 3 bases and J by 0 bases, with 8 bases between them. Germline CDR1 and CDR2: SGHTA and FQGNSA. The CDR3 totals 14 residues. The CDR3 DNA reads as TGTGCCAGCAGCTTTAGCGGAAACCAAGAGACCCAGTACTTC. Protein: CASSFSGNQETQYF.

This chain joins TRBV6-4 and TRBJ2-1; a weak D match, TRBD2 (6 bases). The CDR3 consists of 15 residues. V was pared by 6 bases and J by 0 bases, with 12 bases between. CDR1 MRHNA and CDR2 SNTAGT come from the germline V gene. CDR3 residues: CASSRETSSYNEQFF. CDR3 coding DNA: TGTGCCAGCAGCCGGGAGACCAGCTCCTACAATGAGCAGTTCTTC.

V usage is TRBV6-5 and J usage is TRBJ1-6; 7 nucleotides line up with TRBD1. In germline, CDR1 is MNHEY, CDR2 SVGAGI. This CDR3 spans 15 amino acids. The junction had 3 bases not matched to a gene; V was cut back by 7 bases and J by 0 bases. CDR3 sequence reads: CASKRDSSYNSPLHF. The DNA for the CDR3 is TGTGCCAGCAAGCGGGACAGCTCCTATAATTCACCCCTCCACTTT.

This chain uses TRBV19 with TRBJ1-6; D is undetermined. Trimming removed 2 bases from V and 9 bases from J, with 11 bases in between. This CDR3 is 14 amino acids long. CDR1 and CDR2 from the germline V gene are LNHDA and SQIVND (reference sequence). The CDR3 sequence is CASSISGSGSPLHF. The CDR3 DNA follows: TGTGCCAGTAGTATATCGGGGAGTGGTTCACCCCTCCACTTT. Based on the CDR3 plus reference TRBV19 and TRBJ1-6, the full variable domain is DGGITQSPKYLFRKEGQNVTLSCEQNLNHDAMYWYRQDPGQGLRLIYYSQIVNDFQKGDIAEGYSVSREKKESFPLTVTSAQKNPTAFYLCASSISGSGSPLHFGNGTRLTVT.

The CDR3 spells CASSPNRGDQPQHF. Written as DNA, the CDR3 is TGTGCCAGCTCACCAAACAGGGGGGATCAGCCCCAGCATTTT. The gene calls are TRBV18 and TRBJ1-5, with 8 bases that match TRBD1. This CDR3 spans 14 amino acids. Germline CDR1 reads KGHSH; CDR2 reads LQKENI. V dropped 2 bases and J dropped 5; count of bases not matched to a gene: 2.

The table lists this clone with a count of one. The J gene is TRBJ2-1, the V gene TRBV11-3; D might be TRBD1 (5 bases). Germline assignment: CDR1 SGHNT and CDR2 YENEEA. The V and J ends lost 2 bases and 4 bases respectively, with 15 bases between them. The CDR3 length is 16 residues. CDR3 region: CASSLYYTGVYNEQFF. As DNA, the CDR3 is TGTGCCAGCAGCTTATACTACACAGGAGTTTACAATGAGCAGTTCTTC.